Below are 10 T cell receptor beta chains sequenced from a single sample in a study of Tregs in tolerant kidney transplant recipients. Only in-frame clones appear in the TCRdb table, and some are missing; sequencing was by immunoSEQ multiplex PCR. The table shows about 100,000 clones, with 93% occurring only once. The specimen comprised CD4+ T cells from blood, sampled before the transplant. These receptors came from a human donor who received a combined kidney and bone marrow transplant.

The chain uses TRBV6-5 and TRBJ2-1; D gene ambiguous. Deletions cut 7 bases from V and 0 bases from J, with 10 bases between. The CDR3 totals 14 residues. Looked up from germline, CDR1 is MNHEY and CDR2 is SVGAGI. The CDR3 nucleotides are TGTGCCAGCACGCGAAGCGACTCCTACAATGAGCAGTTCTTC. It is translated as CASTRSDSYNEQFF.

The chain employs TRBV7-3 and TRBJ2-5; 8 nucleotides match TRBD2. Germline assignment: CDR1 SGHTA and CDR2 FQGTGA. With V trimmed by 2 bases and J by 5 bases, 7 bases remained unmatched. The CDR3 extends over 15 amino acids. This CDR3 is CASSLEGLARETQYF. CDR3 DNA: TGTGCCAGCAGCTTAGAAGGACTAGCCCGCGAGACCCAGTACTTC. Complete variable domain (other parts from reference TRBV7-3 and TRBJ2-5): GAGVSQTPSNKVTEKGKYVELRCDPISGHTALYWYRQSLGQGPEFLIYFQGTGAADDSGLPNDRFFAVRPEGSVSTLKIQRTERGDSAVYLCASSLEGLARETQYFGPGTRLLVL.

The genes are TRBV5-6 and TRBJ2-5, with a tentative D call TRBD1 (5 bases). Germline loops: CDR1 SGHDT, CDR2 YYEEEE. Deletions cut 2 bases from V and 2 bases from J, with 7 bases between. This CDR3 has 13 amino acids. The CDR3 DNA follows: TGTGCCAGCAGCTTCCAGGGACAAGAGACCCAGTACTTC. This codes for CASSFQGQETQYF.

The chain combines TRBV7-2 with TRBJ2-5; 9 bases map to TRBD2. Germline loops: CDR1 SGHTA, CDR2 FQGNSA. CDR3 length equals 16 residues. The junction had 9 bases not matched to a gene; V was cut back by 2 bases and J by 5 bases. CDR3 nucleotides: TGTGCCAGCAGCTTATTGGGGACTAGCCTTAGGGAGACCCAGTACTTC. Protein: CASSLLGTSLRETQYF.

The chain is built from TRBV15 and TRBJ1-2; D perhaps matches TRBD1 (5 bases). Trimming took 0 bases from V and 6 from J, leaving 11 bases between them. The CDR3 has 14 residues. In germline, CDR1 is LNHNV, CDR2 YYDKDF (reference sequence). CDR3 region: CATSRERGSDGYTF. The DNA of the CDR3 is TGTGCCACCAGCAGAGAAAGGGGTTCGGATGGCTACACCTTC.

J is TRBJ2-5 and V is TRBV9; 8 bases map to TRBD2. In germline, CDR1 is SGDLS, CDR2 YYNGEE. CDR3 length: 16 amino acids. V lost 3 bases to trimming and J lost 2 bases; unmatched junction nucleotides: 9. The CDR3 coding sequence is TGTGCCAGCAGCGCGTCGTTCGGGGGGGGTCAAGAGACCCAGTACTTC. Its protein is CASSASFGGGQETQYF.

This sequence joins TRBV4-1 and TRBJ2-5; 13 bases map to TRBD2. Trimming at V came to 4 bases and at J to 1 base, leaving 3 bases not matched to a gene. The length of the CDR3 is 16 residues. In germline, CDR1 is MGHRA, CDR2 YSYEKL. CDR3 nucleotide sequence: TGCGCCAGCAGCCCAGGACTAGCGGGGGTCCAAGAGACCCAGTACTTC. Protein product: CASSPGLAGVQETQYF.

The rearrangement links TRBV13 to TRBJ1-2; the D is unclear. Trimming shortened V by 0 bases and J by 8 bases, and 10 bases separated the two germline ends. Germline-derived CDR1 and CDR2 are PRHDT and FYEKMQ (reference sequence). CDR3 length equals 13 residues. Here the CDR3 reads CASSLGIQPGYTF. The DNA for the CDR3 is TGTGCCAGCAGCTTAGGCATACAGCCCGGCTACACCTTC.

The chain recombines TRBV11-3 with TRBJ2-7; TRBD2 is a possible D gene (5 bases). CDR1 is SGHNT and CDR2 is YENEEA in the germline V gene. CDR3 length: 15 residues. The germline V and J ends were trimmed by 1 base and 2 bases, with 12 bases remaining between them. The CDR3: CASSLGRATTYEQYF. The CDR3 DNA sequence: TGTGCCAGCAGCTTAGGGCGGGCGACTACCTACGAGCAGTACTTC.

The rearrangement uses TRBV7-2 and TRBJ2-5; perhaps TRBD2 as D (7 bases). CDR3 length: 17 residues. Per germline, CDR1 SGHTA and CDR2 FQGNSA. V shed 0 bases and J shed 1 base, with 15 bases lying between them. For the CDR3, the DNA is TGTGCCAGCAGCTTAGCGGGGGGGGCCAGAGCCCAAGAGACCCAGTACTTC. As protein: CASSLAGGARAQETQYF.